This TCR beta chain was recorded in a study of CDR3 diversity in severe acne. TCRdb reanalysed the PCR reads using MiXCR and keeps one entry per CDR3 protein. The sample lists around 94,000 distinct CDR3 sequences; 51% were seen once. This clonotype was seen just once. One end of the junction varies from germline; a read error may be responsible. Sequences were obtained from blood. The TCR comes from a male donor with acne.

In DNA, the CDR3 is TGCGCCAGCAGCCAAGATGGGCAGGGGACCCAGTACTTC. Translated: CASSQDGQGTQYF. This chain joins TRBV7-9 and TRBJ2-5; TRBD1 might be the D (5 bases). In germline, CDR1 is SEHNR, CDR2 FQNEAQ (reference sequence). The CDR3 contains 13 residues.